This T cell receptor (beta chain) was recorded in a study of cytotoxic CD8 clonotypes in ibrutinib-treated CLL. The assay was immunoSEQ multiplex PCR, and TCRdb's table has in-frame clones only and misses some. The top ten clones hold around 13% of a sample with 130,000 to 150,000 clones, 79% of them seen once. This clone was counted a single time. Germline V gene sequence: CDR1 MNHNS, CDR2 SASEGT. The V gene lost 7 bases and the J gene lost 0 bases, with 9 bases spanning the gap. CDR3 length: 13 amino acids. This receptor was taken from a human donor with chronic lymphocytic leukemia. The V and J genes are TRBV6-1 and TRBJ1-1; D not certain. The specimen comprised PBMCs, sampled after 12 months of ibrutinib treatment. Here the CDR3 reads CASNGQLNTEAFF. As DNA, the CDR3 is TGTGCCAGCAATGGCCAGCTGAACACTGAAGCTTTCTTT.